Included here is one TCR beta chain sequence, with context. Which antigen it targets is not known. Sequencing was carried out with an Illumina HiSeq 2000. TCR beta cDNA libraries were prepared using 5'RACE template switching, which introduced a universal primer site and unique molecular identifiers. Priming for cDNA synthesis came from the TCR beta constant segment, and two successive PCR amplification steps followed. Processing in the source paper ran as follows. MIGEC was used to demultiplex reads and group reads by UMI, and MiTCR was used to assemble and quantify clonotypes. To exclude erroneous sequences, only TCR cDNA sequences supported by at least two reads were retained. The tcR package was used for downstream repertoire analysis, and clonotypes were matched across fractions by CDR3 nucleotide sequence plus V segment. Antigen specificity was annotated against VDJdb with VDJmatch, allowing one amino acid substitution in CDR3. After TCRdb reprocessed the reads, each CDR3 protein sequence was kept as one row, without DNA. TCRdb, not the original authors, processed these V and J calls. The sample table gives 20,000 to 25,000 distinct CDR3 sequences. The ten most abundant clones make up about 57% of the sample.

A commercial ELISA kit detecting HCMV-specific IgG in serum was used to determine HCMV serostatus. Peripheral blood mononuclear cells were isolated from blood by Ficoll density gradient centrifugation. The data are from a study of T cells expressing NK-cell markers (dated by TCRdb to between 2020 and 2021). Looking at the study overall: Eight or nine donors provided sorted CD3+CD56+NKG2C+, CD3+CD56+NKG2C- and CD3+CD56-NKG2C+ T-cell subsets, whose TCR beta-chain repertoires were profiled. Illumina HiSeq 2000/2500, MiSeq or NextSeq was used to sequence libraries as 2 x 150 bp reads. All eight donors whose samples were sequenced were randomly selected healthy volunteers, three of them men and five women. Among the eight sequenced donors, seven were HCMV-seropositive and one was HCMV-seronegative.

The study at large found these results: In more than five donors, the dominant CD3+CD56+NKG2C+ clonotypes were found to rank among the top 10 CD8+ clonotypes and to make up roughly 1.0-8% of CD8+ T cells. Those dominant clonotypes were again the most abundant among CD3+CD56-NKG2C+ cells in several donors, at roughly 25-60.1%. It remained unclear whether the expanded NKG2C-expressing T cell clones were specific for HCMV antigens.

The CDR3 runs 13 residues from the cysteine to the phenylalanine. The DNA is not on file. Taken from the germline V gene, the CDR1 and CDR2 loops are MNHNS and SASEGT. The clonotype comes from a man between 18 and 69 years old in good health. The sequencing input was blood T cells: a sorted CD56 or NKG2C T cell subset, CD4+ or CD8+ T cells, or bulk PBMC T cells (not recorded which). The chain uses TRBV6-1 and TRBJ1-1; the TCRdb call, TRBD1, lacks DNA for checking. The CDR3: CASSWGQNTEAFF.